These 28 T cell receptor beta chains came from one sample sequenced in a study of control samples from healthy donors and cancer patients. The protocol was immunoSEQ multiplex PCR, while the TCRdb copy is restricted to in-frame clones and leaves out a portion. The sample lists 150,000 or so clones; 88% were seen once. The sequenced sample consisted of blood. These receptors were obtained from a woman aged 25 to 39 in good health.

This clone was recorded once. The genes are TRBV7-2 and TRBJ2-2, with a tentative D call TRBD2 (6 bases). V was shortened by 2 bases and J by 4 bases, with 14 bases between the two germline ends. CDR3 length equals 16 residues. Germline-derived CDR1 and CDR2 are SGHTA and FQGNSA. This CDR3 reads CASSLNGGGTTGELFF. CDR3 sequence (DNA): TGTGCCAGCAGCTTAAATGGAGGCGGGACCACCGGGGAGCTGTTTTTT.

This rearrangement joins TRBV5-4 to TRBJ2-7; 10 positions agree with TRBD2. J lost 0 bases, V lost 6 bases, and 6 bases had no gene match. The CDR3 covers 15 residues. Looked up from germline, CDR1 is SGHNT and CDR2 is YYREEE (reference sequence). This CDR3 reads CASKREGLSSYEQYF. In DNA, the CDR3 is TGTGCCAGCAAGCGGGAGGGCCTGAGCTCCTACGAGCAGTACTTC.

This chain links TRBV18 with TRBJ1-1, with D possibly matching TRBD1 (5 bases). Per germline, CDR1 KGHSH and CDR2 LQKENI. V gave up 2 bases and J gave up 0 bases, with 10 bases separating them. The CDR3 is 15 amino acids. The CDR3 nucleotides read TGTGCCAGCTCACCATACTCAGGGCTGAACACTGAAGCTTTCTTT. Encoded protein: CASSPYSGLNTEAFF.

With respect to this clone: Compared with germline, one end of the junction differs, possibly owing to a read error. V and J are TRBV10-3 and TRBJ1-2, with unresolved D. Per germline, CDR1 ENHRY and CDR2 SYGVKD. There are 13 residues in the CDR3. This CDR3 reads CAISESNGPRMYF. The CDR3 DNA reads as TGTGCCATCAGTGAGTCTAACGGGCCAAGGATGTACTTC.

The CDR3, as DNA: TGTGCCAGCAGTTCGGGACAGGCGGGGGGTTTTAGCAATCAGCCCCAGCATTTT. Translating gives CASSSGQAGGFSNQPQHF. The chain couples TRBV27 to TRBJ1-5, with 8 bases matching TRBD1. The CDR3 totals 18 residues. The ends lost 4 bases at V and 0 bases at J; junction bases unmatched: 11. Germline CDR1 and CDR2: MNHEY and SMNVEV (reference sequence).

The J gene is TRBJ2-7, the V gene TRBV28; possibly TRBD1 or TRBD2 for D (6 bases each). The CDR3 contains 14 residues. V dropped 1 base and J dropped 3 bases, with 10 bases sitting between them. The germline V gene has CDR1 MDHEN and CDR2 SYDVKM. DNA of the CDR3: TGTGCCAGCAGTTTATATGGAGGGGGCTACGAGCAGTACTTC. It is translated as CASSLYGGGYEQYF.

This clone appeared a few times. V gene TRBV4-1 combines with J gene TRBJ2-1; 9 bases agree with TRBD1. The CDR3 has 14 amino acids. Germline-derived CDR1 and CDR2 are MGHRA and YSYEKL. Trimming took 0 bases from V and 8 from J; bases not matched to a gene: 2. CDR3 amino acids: CASSQETGGDEQFF. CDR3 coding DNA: TGCGCCAGCAGCCAAGAGACAGGGGGGGATGAGCAGTTCTTC.

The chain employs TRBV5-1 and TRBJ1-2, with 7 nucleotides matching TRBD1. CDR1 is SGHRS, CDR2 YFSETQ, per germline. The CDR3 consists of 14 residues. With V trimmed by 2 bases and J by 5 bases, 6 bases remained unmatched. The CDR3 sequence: CASSLRGQGYGYTF. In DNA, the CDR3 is TGCGCCAGCAGCTTAAGGGGGCAGGGGTATGGCTACACCTTC. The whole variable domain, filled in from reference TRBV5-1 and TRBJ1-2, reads KAGVTQTPRYLIKTRGQQVTLSCSPISGHRSVSWYQQTPGQGLQFLFEYFSETQRNKGNFPGRFSGRQFSNSRSEMNVSTLELGDSALYLCASSLRGQGYGYTFGSGTRLTVV.

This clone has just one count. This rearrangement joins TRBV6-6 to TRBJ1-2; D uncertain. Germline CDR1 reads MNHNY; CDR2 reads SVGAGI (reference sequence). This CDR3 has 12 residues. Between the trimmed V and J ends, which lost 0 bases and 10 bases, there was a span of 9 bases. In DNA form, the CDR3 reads TGTGCCAGCAGTTACTCGGTACAGCACTACACCTTC. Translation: CASSYSVQHYTF.

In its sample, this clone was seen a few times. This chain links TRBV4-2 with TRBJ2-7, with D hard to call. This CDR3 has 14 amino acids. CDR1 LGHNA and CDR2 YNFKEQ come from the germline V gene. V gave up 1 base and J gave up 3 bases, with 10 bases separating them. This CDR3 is CASSQGSKHYEQYF. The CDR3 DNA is TGTGCCAGCAGCCAAGGGTCCAAACACTACGAGCAGTACTTC.

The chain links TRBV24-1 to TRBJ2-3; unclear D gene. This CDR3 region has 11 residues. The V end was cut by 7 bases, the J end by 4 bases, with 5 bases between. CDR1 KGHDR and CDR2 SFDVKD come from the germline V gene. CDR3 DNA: TGTGCCACCAGACGCGCAGATACGCAGTATTTT. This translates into CATRRADTQYF.

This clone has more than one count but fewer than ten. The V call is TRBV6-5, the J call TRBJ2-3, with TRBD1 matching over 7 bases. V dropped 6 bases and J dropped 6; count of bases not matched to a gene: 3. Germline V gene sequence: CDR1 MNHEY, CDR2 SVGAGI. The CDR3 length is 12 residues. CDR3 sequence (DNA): TGTGCCAGCAGCGACAGGGCGGATACGCAGTATTTT. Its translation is CASSDRADTQYF.

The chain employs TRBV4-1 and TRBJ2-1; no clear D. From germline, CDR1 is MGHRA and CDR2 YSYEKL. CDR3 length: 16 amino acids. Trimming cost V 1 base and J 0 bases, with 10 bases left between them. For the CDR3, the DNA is TGCGCCAGCAGCCAAGCCTCGGCGAGCTCCTACAATGAGCAGTTCTTC. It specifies CASSQASASSYNEQFF.

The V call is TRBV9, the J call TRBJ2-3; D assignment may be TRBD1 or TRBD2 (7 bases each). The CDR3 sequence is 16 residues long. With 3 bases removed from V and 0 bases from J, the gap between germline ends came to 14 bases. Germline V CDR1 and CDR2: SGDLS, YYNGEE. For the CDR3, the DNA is TGTGCCAGCAGCGGGGAGGGGGCGACTAGCACAGATACGCAGTATTTT. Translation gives CASSGEGATSTDTQYF.

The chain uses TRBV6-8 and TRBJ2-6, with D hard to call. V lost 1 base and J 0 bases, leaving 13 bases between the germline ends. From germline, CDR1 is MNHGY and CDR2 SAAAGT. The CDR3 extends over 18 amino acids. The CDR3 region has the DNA TGTGCCAGCAGTTACTGGGTCAGAGGCCGCTCTGGGGCCAACGTCCTGACTTTC. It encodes CASSYWVRGRSGANVLTF.

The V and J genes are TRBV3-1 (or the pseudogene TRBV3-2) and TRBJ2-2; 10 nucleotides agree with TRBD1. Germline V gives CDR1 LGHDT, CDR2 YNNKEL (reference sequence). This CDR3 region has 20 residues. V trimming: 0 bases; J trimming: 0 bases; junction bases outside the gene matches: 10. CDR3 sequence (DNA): TGTGCCAGCAGCCAAGAACGATGGGACAGGGGTTTATCGAACACCGGGGAGCTGTTTTTT. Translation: CASSQERWDRGLSNTGELFF.

CDR3 in amino acids: CASSIGEGSEKLFF. The CDR3 DNA follows: TGTGCCAGTAGTATAGGCGAGGGATCGGAAAAACTGTTTTTT. The chain joins TRBV19 to TRBJ1-4, with D unresolved. The V and J ends lost 1 base and 8 bases respectively, with 11 bases between them. This CDR3 contains 14 residues. Germline values: CDR1 LNHDA, CDR2 SQIVND (reference sequence).

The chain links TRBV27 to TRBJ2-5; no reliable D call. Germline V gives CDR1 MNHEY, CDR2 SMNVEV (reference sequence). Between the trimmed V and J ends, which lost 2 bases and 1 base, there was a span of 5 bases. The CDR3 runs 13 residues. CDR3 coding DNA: TGTGCCAGCAGTTTACGGGTCCAAGAGACCCAGTACTTC. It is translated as CASSLRVQETQYF.

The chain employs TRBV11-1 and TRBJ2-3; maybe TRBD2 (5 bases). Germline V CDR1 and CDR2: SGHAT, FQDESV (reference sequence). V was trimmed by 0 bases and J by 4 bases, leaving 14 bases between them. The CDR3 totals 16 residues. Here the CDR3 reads CASSLARAGRADTQYF. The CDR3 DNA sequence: TGTGCCAGCAGCTTAGCGCGGGCGGGCCGAGCAGATACGCAGTATTTT.

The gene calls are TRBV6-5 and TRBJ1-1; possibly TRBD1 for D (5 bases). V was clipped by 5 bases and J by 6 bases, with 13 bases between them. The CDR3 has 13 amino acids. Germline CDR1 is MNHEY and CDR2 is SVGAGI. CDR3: CASSLGGAAEAFF. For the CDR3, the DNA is TGTGCCAGCAGTCTTGGAGGGGCGGCTGAAGCTTTCTTT.

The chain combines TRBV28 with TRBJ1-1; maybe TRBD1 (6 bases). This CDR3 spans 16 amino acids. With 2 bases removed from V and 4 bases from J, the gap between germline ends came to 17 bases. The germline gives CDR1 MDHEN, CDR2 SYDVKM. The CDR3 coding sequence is TGTGCCAGCAGTTTAGGGTTAGACAGGTTGGGCACTGAAGCTTTCTTT. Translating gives CASSLGLDRLGTEAFF.

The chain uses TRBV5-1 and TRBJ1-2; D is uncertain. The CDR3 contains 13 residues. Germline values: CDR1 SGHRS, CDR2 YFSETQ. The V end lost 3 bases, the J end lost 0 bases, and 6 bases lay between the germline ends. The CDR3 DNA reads TGCGCCAGCAGCTCCCTAACTAACTATGGCTACACCTTC. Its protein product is CASSSLTNYGYTF.

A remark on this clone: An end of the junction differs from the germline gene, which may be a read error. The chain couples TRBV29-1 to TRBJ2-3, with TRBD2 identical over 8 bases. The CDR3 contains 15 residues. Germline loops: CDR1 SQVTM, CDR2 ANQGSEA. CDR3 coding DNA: TGCAGCGTTCAAGACGGGACTAGGTACACAGATACGCAGTATTTT. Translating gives CSVQDGTRYTDTQYF.

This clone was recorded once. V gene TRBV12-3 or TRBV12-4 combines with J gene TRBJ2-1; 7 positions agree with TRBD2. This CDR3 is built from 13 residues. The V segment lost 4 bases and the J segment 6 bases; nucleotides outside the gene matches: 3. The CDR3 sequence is CASSSTSVNEQFF. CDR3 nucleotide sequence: TGTGCCAGCAGTTCAACTAGCGTCAATGAGCAGTTCTTC.

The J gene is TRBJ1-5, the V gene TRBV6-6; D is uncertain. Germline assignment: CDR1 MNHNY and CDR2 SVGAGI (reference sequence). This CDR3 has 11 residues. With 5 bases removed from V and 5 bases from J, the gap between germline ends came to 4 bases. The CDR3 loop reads CASSTDQPQHF. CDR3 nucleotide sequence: TGTGCCAGCAGTACCGATCAGCCCCAGCATTTT.

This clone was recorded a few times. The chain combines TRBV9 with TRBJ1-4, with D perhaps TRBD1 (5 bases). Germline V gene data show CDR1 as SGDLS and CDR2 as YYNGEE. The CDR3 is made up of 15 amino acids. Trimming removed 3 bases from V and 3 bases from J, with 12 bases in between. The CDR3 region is CASSAAGGANEKLFF. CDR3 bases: TGTGCCAGCAGCGCTGCGGGGGGGGCTAATGAAAAACTGTTTTTT. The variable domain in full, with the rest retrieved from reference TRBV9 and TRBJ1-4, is DSGVTQTPKHLITATGQRVTLRCSPRSGDLSVYWYQQSLDQGLQFLIQYYNGEERAKGNILERFSAQQFPDLHSELNLSSLELGDSALYFCASSAAGGANEKLFFGSGTQLSVL.

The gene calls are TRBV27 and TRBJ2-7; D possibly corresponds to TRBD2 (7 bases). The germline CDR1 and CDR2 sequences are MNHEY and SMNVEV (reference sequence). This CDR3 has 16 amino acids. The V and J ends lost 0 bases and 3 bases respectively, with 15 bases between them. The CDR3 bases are TGTGCCAGCAGTTTATCGGGGGGGACACTGAACTACGAGCAGTACTTC. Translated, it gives CASSLSGGTLNYEQYF.

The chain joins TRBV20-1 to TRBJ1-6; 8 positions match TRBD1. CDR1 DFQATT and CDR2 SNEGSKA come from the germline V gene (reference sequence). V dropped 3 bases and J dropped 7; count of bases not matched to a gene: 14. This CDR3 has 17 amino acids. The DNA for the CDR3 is TGCAGTGCTAGTCAAGCGCCGAGGAGACAGGGGAATTCACCCCTCCACTTT. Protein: CSASQAPRRQGNSPLHF.